This section outlines one TCR beta chain sequence together with its context. Some clones are missing from TCRdb's copy, which holds only in-frame ones; the method was immunoSEQ multiplex PCR. Here the sample spans about 77,000 clones, roughly 91% being singletons. This sample is part of a study of T cell changes during pregnancy in multiple sclerosis. Germline CDR1 and CDR2: SGHNT and YYREEE (reference sequence). This CDR3 spans 18 amino acids. V was pared by 4 bases and J by 11 bases, with 20 bases of the junction left unmatched. This receptor was obtained from a female donor in good health, enrolled as a control in a pregnancy study. The sequencing used peripheral blood, collected after pregnancy. The chain employs TRBV5-4 and TRBJ2-3, with 12 bases matching TRBD2. CDR3 in DNA: TGTGCCAGCAGCCCTACCGGGCTAGCGGGAGGGCCATCGGGCGGGCAGTATTTT. Translated, it gives CASSPTGLAGGPSGGQYF.